This T cell receptor beta chain was identified in a study of technical replicates of blood from several donors. Generated by immunoSEQ multiplex PCR, the TCRdb table keeps only in-frame clones and is missing some. The table shows tens of thousands of clones, with 95% to 97% occurring only once. The CDR3 has 13 residues. V was trimmed by 7 bases and J by 8 bases, leaving 17 bases between them. CDR1 and CDR2 from the germline V gene are LNHDA and SQIVND (reference sequence). The rearrangement joins TRBV19 to TRBJ1-2, with D hard to call. Sequences were obtained from T cells isolated from PBMCs. The receptor was isolated from a human donor in good health. CDR3 residues: CASIGEPISGYTF. DNA of the CDR3: TGTGCCAGTATCGGGGAGCCCATTTCAGGCTACACCTTC.